This TCR beta chain comes out of a study of T-cell reconstitution after alpha-beta-depleted transplantation in children. Construction of the TCRbeta library involved unique molecular identifiers. TCRdb re-derived calls from the PCR reads in MiXCR, one entry per CDR3 protein. The sample contains under 300,000 distinct CDR3 sequences, roughly 12% of which appear only once. Overall study findings and caveats: From newly produced T cells came most of the T-cell counts and diversity one year after transplant.

Remarks on this clonotype: What it recognizes is unknown. A read error may explain this, as a much larger clone is one base away.

Source: peripheral blood, taken 180 days after TCRalphabeta/CD19-depleted stem cell transplant. This TCR came from a male patient aged 2-15 years who had a stem cell transplant for chronic granulomatous disease, so the T cells may come from the graft donor.

The CDR3 protein is CASSPTSGDRVQYF. For the CDR3, the DNA is TGTGCCAGCAGTCCGACTAGCGGGGATAGGGTGCAGTACTTC. The chain employs TRBV12-3 or TRBV12-4 and TRBJ2-7; 11 bases match TRBD2. V dropped 5 bases and J dropped 9; count of bases not matched to a gene: 9. CDR3 length: 14 residues.